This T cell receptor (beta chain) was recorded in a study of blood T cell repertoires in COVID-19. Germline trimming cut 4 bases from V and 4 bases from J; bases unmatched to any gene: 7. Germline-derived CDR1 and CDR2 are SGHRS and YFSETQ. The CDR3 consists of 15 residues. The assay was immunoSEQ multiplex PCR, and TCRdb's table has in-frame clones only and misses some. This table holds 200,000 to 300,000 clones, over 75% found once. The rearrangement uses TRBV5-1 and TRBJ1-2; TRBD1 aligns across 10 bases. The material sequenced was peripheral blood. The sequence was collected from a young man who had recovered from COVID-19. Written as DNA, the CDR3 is TGCGCCAGCAGCCCCGGGACAGGGGCGTTCTATGGCTACACCTTC. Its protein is CASSPGTGAFYGYTF.